Listed below are T cell receptor beta chains from one sample, sequenced in a study of OX40 agonist ivuxolimab in advanced cancers. The repertoire was sequenced with immunoSEQ multiplex PCR; TCRdb's copy has only in-frame clones and lacks some. In the table there are some 150,000 clones, 90% of which are singletons. Here the sequenced sample was CD4+ or CD8+ T cells sorted from blood, taken in a trial of the OX40 agonist ivuxolimab. These receptors were taken from an adult with an advanced solid tumor such as melanoma, head and neck, liver or kidney cancer. CDR3s include the opening cysteine and the closing phenylalanine or tryptophan. D genes are given only for firm matches. Size values are once, few and many counts, or a class for expanded clones, and some rows have none.

j_call v_call d_call clone_size cdr3_nt cdr3_aa
TRBJ2-5 TRBV11-2 . . TGTGCCAGCAGCTTAGGCCTAGTTCAAGAGACCCAGTACTTC CASSLGLVQETQYF
TRBJ2-1 TRBV27 TRBD2 . TGTGCCAGCAGTCCTGGGACTAGCGCAACGGATGAGCAGTTCTTC CASSPGTSATDEQFF
TRBJ2-7 TRBV11-1 . . TGTGCCAGCAGCTTACAGGACGGGCCCTACGAGCAGTACTTC CASSLQDGPYEQYF
TRBJ1-1 TRBV20-1 . . TGCAGTGCTAGAGTAAACAAAGCTTTCTTT CSARVNKAFF
TRBJ1-5 TRBV6-6 TRBD1 . TGTGCCAGCAGTTCCGGACAGGGGTATCAGCCCCAGCATTTT CASSSGQGYQPQHF
TRBJ2-5 TRBV30 . . TGTGCCTTGCGCGGGGAGACCCAGTACTTC CALRGETQYF
TRBJ2-3 TRBV27 . . TGTGCCAGCAGTATAATCCTACAGCGGACAGATACGCAGTATTTT CASSIILQRTDTQYF
TRBJ2-1 TRBV6-5 TRBD2 few TGTGCCAGCAGTTACTCTAGCGGGACCTACAATGAGCAGTTCTTC CASSYSSGTYNEQFF
TRBJ1-3 TRBV2 . . TGTGCCAGCAGGTCGTCAGGGGACCCTGGAAACACCATATATTTT CASRSSGDPGNTIYF
TRBJ2-3 TRBV7-8 TRBD1 . TGTGCCAGCAGCACGGGACAGGGGGTCTGGCGGTATTTT CASSTGQGVWRYF
TRBJ2-3 TRBV6-4 TRBD1 . TGTGCCAGCAGCCGACAGGGCGAGGGACCCACAGATACGCAGTATTTT CASSRQGEGPTDTQYF
TRBJ1-1 TRBV6-6 . . TGTGCCAGCGGATCCGACGGGCGAGACACTGAAGCTTTCTTT CASGSDGRDTEAFF
TRBJ1-1 TRBV28 TRBD1 . TGTGCCAGCAGTTCCGGGACAGCGAACACTGAAGCTTTCTTT CASSSGTANTEAFF
TRBJ2-2 TRBV2 . . TGTGCCAACAAACAGCGCTACACCGGGGAGCTGTTTTTT CANKQRYTGELFF
TRBJ2-1 TRBV5-4 . . TGTGCCAGCAGCTCCGGGTCTTACAATGAGCAGTTCTTC CASSSGSYNEQFF
TRBJ1-2 TRBV5-8 . . TGTGCCAGCAGCTTGGGGTTACTCTATGGCTACACCTTC CASSLGLLYGYTF
TRBJ2-3 TRBV27 . . TGTGCCACCCGTTCTCCCGACCGCGGCCCAGATACGCAGTATTTT CATRSPDRGPDTQYF
TRBJ1-5 TRBV19 . once TGTGCCAGTAGTACCTATGGCCCGGGCCCCAATCAGCCCCAGCATTTT CASSTYGPGPNQPQHF
TRBJ2-1 TRBV7-6 TRBD2 . TGTGCCACTTCTCAAGCGGGAGGAAATGAGCAGTTCTTC CATSQAGGNEQFF
TRBJ2-7 TRBV10-1 TRBD2 . TGCGCCAGCATGCGGCGGGAGGAGGCCTACGAGCAGTACTTC CASMRREEAYEQYF
TRBJ2-1 TRBV27 . . TGTGCCAGCAGTCCGAGTTTTCGTGAGCAGTTCTTC CASSPSFREQFF
TRBJ2-2 TRBV9 TRBD2 . TGTGCCAGCAGCGTAGCAAGCGGGAGTGATAACACCGGGGAGCTGTTTTTT CASSVASGSDNTGELFF
TRBJ1-1 TRBV11-2 TRBD1 . TGTGCCAGCAGGGACAGGGGTCATGCAGCTTTCTTT CASRDRGHAAFF
TRBJ1-1 TRBV19 . . TGTGCCAGTACCCGAACACCTAGTATGAACACTGAAGCTTTCTTT CASTRTPSMNTEAFF
TRBJ1-1 TRBV11-2 TRBD1 . TGTGCCAGCAGCTTGGGACAGCTGAACACTGAAGCTTTCTTT CASSLGQLNTEAFF
TRBJ2-1 TRBV11-2 . . TGTGCCAGCAGCTTAGGAGGGGACCAGAAGCAGTTCTTC CASSLGGDQKQFF
TRBJ2-6 TRBV5-4 . . TGTGCCAGCAGGAGTATAGAGAGGGGCCTCTCTGGGGCCAACGTCCTGACTTTC CASRSIERGLSGANVLTF
TRBJ1-1 TRBV27 . . TGTGCCAGCAGTTTATCGGGGGGGAACACTGAAGCTTTCTTT CASSLSGGNTEAFF